This T cell receptor beta chain was sequenced in a study of shared clonotypes between healthy human individuals. Unmatched junction bases numbered 1, after V lost 4 bases and J lost 6 bases. The CDR3 length is 14 residues. Germline assignment: CDR1 ENHRY and CDR2 SYGVKD. Data came from immunoSEQ multiplex PCR; TCRdb stores just in-frame clones and leaves some out. The data show some 450,000 clones, approximately 80% seen once. Comment on this clone: With a much larger clone just one base away, this may be a read error.

The chain recombines TRBV10-3 with TRBJ1-4; 11 nucleotides agree with TRBD1. This receptor was taken from a woman in her 40s in good health. Some clones in this sample may be carry-over from other donors' samples. The sequenced sample was PBMCs. As DNA, the CDR3 is TGTGCCATCAGTGGGGACAGGGGGGATGAAAAACTGTTTTTT. Translating gives CAISGDRGDEKLFF.